This TCR beta chain was profiled in a study of cytomegalovirus exposure and HLA in healthy donors (dated by TCRdb to the late 2010s). Describing the broader study: An earlier analysis of several hundred of the donors reported about 250 Gb of sequence data and 100 million to 140 million unique TCR beta sequences from 150 million to 200 million T cells. Around 320 gigabases of sequencing data and approximately 93 million unique TCR sequences were included in an early release covering around 600 HLA-typed donors. Among the roughly 400 genotyped donors, approximately 81% belonged to the genetic ancestry cluster associated with self-reported Caucasian donors. The study was designed to test whether signatures of past pathogen exposure could be identified by cataloging public T cell receptors. The study profiled the T cell repertoires of hundreds of subjects by immunosequencing and related them to cytomegalovirus serostatus. In addition to the first cohort of around 670 subjects, a separate validation cohort of approximately 130 different subjects was used. To predict cytomegalovirus infection status, the study brought together high-throughput TCR immunosequencing, statistical association of individual TCRs with disease status, and machine learning. A later analysis re-examined previously published TCR beta repertoires from 600 to 700 donors and added high-resolution HLA genotyping to investigate patterns of TCR occurrence. In the later analysis, no new phenotypic data were used to find candidate immune exposures; instead, reliance was placed on TCR beta sequences and their occurrence across donors. To decide whether each TCR beta V gene segment behaved as functional or pseudogenic, an earlier analysis of some 600 of the donors relied on high-throughput TCR beta sequencing. Donor age, sex, ethnicity and CMV serostatus were collected together with the repertoire data. A later genetic analysis used genome-wide SNP genotypes for about 65% of the 666 donors, treating that subset as a discovery cohort. All discovery cohort repertoires had been generated on a single sequencing platform. Both class I and class II loci were covered by HLA typing, at four-digit resolution. The number of donors typed differed by locus, with about 629-630 for A, B, C, DRB1 and DQB1, 522 for DQA1, about 610 for DPA1, and 450 to 480 for DPB1. Because of strong linkage in the cohort, four or five DR-DQ haplotypes were treated as single units for association and clustering. Among roughly 400 genotyped donors of the cohort, an average of around 250,000 unique TCR beta nucleotide sequences was sequenced per donor, of which about 20% were non-productive.

The CDR3 runs 15 amino acids, cysteine and phenylalanine included. The kept DNA is CDR3 alone, 45 bases in frame from the first base. CDR1 and CDR2 are drawn from the germline V gene (reference sequence): SGHNT, YYREEE. Ends trimmed: V by 2 bases, J by 7 bases; bases unmatched to a gene: 2. Libraries were prepared through the immunoSEQ multiplex PCR assay. For the multiplex PCR, a mixture combining 60 forward primers for TCR Vbeta segments and 13 reverse primers for TCR Jbeta segments was used. The CDR3 region of rearranged TCR beta genes was amplified from genomic DNA with a multiplex PCR assay. The Illumina HiSeq System was used to sequence the amplified TCR beta libraries as 87-base-pair reads. From the authors' description of their analysis: In a later analysis, 80 million or so unique TCR beta chains were counted across the 500 to 850 repertoires, and around 10 million of these chains were shared by at least two donors. Raw reads were error-corrected and collapsed into unique sequences with a nearest-neighbor algorithm that merged closely related sequences to remove PCR and sequencing errors. To assign V, D and J gene segments, CDR3 sequences were aligned to IMGT reference sequences. For a sequence to be retained, a match of at least six nucleotides to both a V gene segment and a J gene segment was required. Rearrangements were classified as productive when the CDR3 lacked stop codons and remained in frame with V and J, and all other rearrangements were classified as non-productive. Following IMGT convention, CDR3 was defined as the stretch from the second conserved V-encoded cysteine to the conserved J-encoded phenylalanine. Sequences without an unambiguous match to a single V gene segment were excluded from the earlier analysis of 587 of the donors. In an earlier analysis of about 590 of the donors, a V segment was called functional when productive rearrangements were above 56.7%, and segregating when the standard deviation between donors exceeded 5%. To diagnose cytomegalovirus status from the catalog of TCR beta chain sequences, a statistical classification framework was built. In a later analysis, TCR nucleotide sequences were compared against IMGT/GENE-DB human TR gene sequences so that V and J genes could be assigned. The TCRdist pipeline was used in a later analysis to assign CDR3 sequences and most-parsimonious VDJ recombination scenarios. In a later analysis, each TCR beta chain was defined by its CDR3 amino acid sequence together with its V-gene family, and reads lacking a unique V-gene family were excluded. In a later analysis, 450 to 600 highly shared, low-generation-probability nucleotide sequences were removed to address suspected cross-contamination and a sequencing artifact. In a later analysis, a clonal expansion index for each public chain was calculated from normalized within-repertoire ranks of inferred template counts. In a later analysis, generation probabilities were computed with a VDJ recombination model fitted to out-of-frame rearrangements, and the resulting probabilities were checked against IGoR. A later analysis scored TCR-TCR, TCR-HLA and TCR-CMV co-occurrence with hypergeometric tests, applying a repertoire-size bias correction to TCR pairs. To estimate false discovery rates, a later analysis permuted the HLA or CMV assignments 20 times. A later analysis grouped co-occurring TCRs with DBSCAN, adding TCRdist sequence similarity when clustering within HLA-allele-positive subsets. Repertoires with fewer than 30,000 or more than 120,000 public chains were left out of co-occurrence clustering, as were about 5 repertoires with anomalous nucleotide sharing. The table was pulled from immuneACCESS by TCRdb, which kept in-frame rearrangements only. Such tables lose some clones; where checked, under half of the loss comes from unresolved V genes, and the rest has no known cause. The V and J calls and clone size were taken over from that table, and D and trimming were inferred from the DNA. In this sample the table shows approximately 160,000 clones, approximately 78% of which occur a single time. The ten biggest clones cover over 0.85% of the sample.

Of note for this clone: Its antigen target is currently unknown. No quality values exist for individual bases; no much larger clone is one base distant.

The full study reports these points: Most CMV-associated TCR beta chains appeared to be HLA-restricted in a later analysis, and the HLA associations seemed to be driven largely by CMV exposure. Because some donors lacked HLA typing at each locus, the association tests relied only on the typed subset. Several of the top co-occurrence clusters appeared to be linked to parvovirus B19, influenza, CMV and Epstein-Barr virus, according to a later analysis. When HLA alleles, especially DR and DQ, strongly co-occurred, attributing TCR associations to individual alleles was difficult. According to the authors, the approach could potentially be generalized to other disease states and immunological phenotypes. An association between a missense DCLRE1C variant and V-gene and J-gene trimming of TCR beta chains was found in a later genetic analysis and replicated in an independent cohort. According to a later genetic analysis, donors in an Asian-associated ancestry cluster had fewer N-insertions in productive TCRs than the roughly 670-donor mean. In vitro tests confirmed that a few of the cytomegalovirus-associated TCR beta chains recognize cytomegalovirus antigens. Only TCR beta chains were sequenced in this cohort, and the absence of alpha or paired-chain data limited detectable features. At a false discovery rate of 0.05, a later analysis linked about 16,000 TCR beta sequences to specific HLA alleles. Some IMGT-functional V segments, including TRBV6-2 and TRBV6-3, could not be told apart with the 87-base-pair reads, so those segments were excluded. A group of highly shared sequence variants was considered likely to be a technical artifact of the sequencing pipeline. A later analysis found that HLA-associated TCR beta chains were more clonally expanded and had lower generation probabilities than equally common non-associated chains. A further reported finding was that TCR beta sequences accurately predicted the HLA-A and HLA-B alleles for most subjects in the first cohort. According to a later analysis, TCR association rates differed among HLA loci, with DRB1 alleles showing the most associated TCRs and HLA-C alleles showing the fewest. In an earlier analysis of more than 500 of the donors, most TCR beta V segments appeared in productive rearrangements about 87% or about 30% of the time, broadly matching IMGT annotations. Sequencing depth was assumed to be roughly uniform across donors in the presence/absence analyses, though that assumption may not hold. Linkage disequilibrium might explain the correlated functional status among segregating V segments, but an unknown experimental factor could not be ruled out. Cytomegalovirus status was reported to be diagnosed by the classifier with high specificity and sensitivity in both the original and validation cohorts. Roughly 15 rarely observed V segments, including chromosome 9 orphons, were excluded from the earlier analysis of 550 to 700 of the donors because counts were too low. The study gave a list of more than 150 TCR beta chains associated with cytomegalovirus. Most TCR sequences were observed very rarely across donors, whereas some public TCRs were present in many individuals. For the cohort, immune exposure information was limited to CMV serostatus.

In total, fewer than 750 healthy bone marrow donors made up the cohort. All cohort members were sampled while nominally healthy, although unrecorded immune exposures were likely present. The donor was CMV seropositive and belonged to the group of more than 250 seropositive cohort members. A peripheral blood sample was collected from each donor, and TCR beta sequencing was performed on peripheral blood mononuclear cells. Genomic DNA extraction from the blood cell samples was performed with the Qiagen DNeasy Blood Extraction Kit. This sequence was found in a girl aged 2-10 years in good health and CMV-seropositive. Sequencing used PBMCs. The chain uses TRBV5-4 and TRBJ2-1, with 14 bases in between that match TRBD2. In nucleotide form, the sequence is TGTGCCAGCAGCTTCGGGACTAGCGGGAGTAATGAGCAGTTCTTC. Translation gives CASSFGTSGSNEQFF.